Here is one T cell receptor beta chain with its context. Its specificity is not known. The sample originates from a study of T-cell reconstitution after alpha-beta-depleted transplantation in children. Findings and caveats of the study: A year had passed since transplant, and T-cell counts and diversity by then came mostly from newly produced T cells.

Unique molecular identifiers were incorporated into the prepared TCRbeta library. Using its own MiXCR run on the PCR reads, TCRdb lists one record per CDR3 protein. The sample lists roughly 110,000 distinct CDR3 sequences, 10% occurring once. This TCR came from a boy under 10 years old with acute lymphoblastic leukemia, due to receive a stem cell transplant. Sequencing used PBMCs, obtained before TCRalphabeta/CD19-depleted stem cell transplant.

The CDR3 is CSGRTVAGDYGYTF. CDR3 bases: TGCAGTGGTAGGACGGTGGCCGGCGATTATGGCTACACCTTC. The chain recombines TRBV20-1 with TRBJ1-2; D unresolved. The CDR3 has 14 amino acids. Germline V gene data show CDR1 as DFQATT and CDR2 as SNEGSKA (reference sequence). With 7 bases removed from V and 5 bases from J, the gap between germline ends came to 20 bases.